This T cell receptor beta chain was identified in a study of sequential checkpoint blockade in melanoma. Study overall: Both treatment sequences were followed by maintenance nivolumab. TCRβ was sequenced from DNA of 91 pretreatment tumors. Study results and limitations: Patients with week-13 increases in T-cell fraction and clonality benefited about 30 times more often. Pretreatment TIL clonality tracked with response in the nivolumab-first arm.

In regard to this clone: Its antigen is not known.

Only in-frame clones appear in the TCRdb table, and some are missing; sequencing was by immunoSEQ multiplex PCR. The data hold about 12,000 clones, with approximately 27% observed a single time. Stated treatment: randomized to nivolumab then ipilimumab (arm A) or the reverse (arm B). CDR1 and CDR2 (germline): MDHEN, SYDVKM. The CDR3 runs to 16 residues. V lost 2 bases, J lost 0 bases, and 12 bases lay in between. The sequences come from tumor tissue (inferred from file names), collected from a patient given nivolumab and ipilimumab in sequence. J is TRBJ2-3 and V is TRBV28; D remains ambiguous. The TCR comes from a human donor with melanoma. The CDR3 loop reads CASSLESRPSTDTQYF. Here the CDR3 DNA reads TGTGCCAGCAGTTTAGAATCGCGTCCTAGCACAGATACGCAGTATTTT.